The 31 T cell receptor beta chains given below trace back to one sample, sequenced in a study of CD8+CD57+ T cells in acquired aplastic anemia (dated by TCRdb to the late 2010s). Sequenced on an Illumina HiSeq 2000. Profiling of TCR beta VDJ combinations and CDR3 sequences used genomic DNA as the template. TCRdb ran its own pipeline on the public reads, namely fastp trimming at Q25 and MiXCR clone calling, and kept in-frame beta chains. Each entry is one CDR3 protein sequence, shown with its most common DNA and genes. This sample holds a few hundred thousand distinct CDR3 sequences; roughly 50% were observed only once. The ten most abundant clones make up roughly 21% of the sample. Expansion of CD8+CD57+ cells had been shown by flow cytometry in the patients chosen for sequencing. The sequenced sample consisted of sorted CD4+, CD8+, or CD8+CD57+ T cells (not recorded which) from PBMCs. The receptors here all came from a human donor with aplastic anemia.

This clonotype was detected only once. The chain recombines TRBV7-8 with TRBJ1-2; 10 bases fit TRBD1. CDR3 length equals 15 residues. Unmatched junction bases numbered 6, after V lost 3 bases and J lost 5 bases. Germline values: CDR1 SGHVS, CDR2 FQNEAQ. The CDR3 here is CASSFRTGGRYGYTF. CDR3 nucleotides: TGTGCCAGCAGCTTCCGGACAGGGGGTCGGTATGGCTACACCTTC.

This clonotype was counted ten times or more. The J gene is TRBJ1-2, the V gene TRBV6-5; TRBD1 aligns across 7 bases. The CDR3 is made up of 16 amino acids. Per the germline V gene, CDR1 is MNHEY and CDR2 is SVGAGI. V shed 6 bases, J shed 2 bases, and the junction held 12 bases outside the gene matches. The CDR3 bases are TGTGCCAGCAGCCAAAGACAGGGAGTAACGAACTATGGCTACACCTTC. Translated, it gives CASSQRQGVTNYGYTF.

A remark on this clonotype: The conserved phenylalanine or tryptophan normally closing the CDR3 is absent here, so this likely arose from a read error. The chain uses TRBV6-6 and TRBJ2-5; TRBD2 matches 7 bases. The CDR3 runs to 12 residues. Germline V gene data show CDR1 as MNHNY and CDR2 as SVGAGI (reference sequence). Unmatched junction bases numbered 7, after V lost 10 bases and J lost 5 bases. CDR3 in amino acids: CAISQGGETQYS. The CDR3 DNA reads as TGTGCCATCAGCCAGGGAGGGGAGACCCAGTACTCC.

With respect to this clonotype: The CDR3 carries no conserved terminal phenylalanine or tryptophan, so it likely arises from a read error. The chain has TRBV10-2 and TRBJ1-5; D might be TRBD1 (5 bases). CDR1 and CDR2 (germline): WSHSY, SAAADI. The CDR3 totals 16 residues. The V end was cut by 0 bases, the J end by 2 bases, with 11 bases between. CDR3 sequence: CASSESSGGGNQPQHL. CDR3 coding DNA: TGCGCCAGCAGTGAGTCGAGCGGGGGTGGCAATCAGCCCCAGCATCTT.

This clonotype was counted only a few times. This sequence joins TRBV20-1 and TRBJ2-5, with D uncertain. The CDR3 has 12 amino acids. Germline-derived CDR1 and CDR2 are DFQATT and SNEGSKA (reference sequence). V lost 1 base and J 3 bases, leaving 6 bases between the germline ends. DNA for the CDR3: TGCAGTGCTAGAGGTGGAGAAGAGACCCAGTACTTC. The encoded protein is CSARGGEETQYF.

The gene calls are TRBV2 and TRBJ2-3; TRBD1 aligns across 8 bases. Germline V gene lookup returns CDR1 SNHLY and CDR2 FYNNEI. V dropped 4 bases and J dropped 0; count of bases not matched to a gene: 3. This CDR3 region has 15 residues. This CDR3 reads CASSGTGSSTDTQYF. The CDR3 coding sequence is TGTGCCAGCAGTGGGACAGGGTCTAGCACAGATACGCAGTATTTT.

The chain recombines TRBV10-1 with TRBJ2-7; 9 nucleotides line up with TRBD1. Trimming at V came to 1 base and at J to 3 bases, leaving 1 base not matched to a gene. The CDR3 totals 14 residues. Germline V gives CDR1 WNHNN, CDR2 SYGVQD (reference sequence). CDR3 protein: CASSEWGQGYEQYF. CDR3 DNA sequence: TGCGCCAGCAGTGAGTGGGGACAGGGCTACGAGCAGTACTTC.

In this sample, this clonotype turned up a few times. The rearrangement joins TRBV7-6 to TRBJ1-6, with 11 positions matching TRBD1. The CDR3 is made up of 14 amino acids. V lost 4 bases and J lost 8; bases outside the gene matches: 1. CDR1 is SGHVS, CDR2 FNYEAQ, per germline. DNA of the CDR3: TGTGCCAGCAGCTCGGACAGGGGGCATTCACCCCTCCACTTT. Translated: CASSSDRGHSPLHF.

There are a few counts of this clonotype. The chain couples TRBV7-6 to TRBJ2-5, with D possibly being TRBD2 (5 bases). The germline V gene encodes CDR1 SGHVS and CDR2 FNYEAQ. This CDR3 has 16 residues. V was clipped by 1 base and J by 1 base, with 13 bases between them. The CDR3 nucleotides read TGTGCCAGCAGCTTAGGCGGACCGGGGAGCCAAGAGACCCAGTACTTC. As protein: CASSLGGPGSQETQYF.

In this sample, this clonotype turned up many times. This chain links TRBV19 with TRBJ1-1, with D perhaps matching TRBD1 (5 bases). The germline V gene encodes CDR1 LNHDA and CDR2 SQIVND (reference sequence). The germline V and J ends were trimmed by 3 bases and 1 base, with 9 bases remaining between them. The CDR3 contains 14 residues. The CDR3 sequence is CASSMGLPNTEAFF. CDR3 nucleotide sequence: TGTGCCAGTAGTATGGGACTTCCGAACACTGAAGCTTTCTTT. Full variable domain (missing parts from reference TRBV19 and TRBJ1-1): DGGITQSPKYLFRKEGQNVTLSCEQNLNHDAMYWYRQDPGQGLRLIYYSQIVNDFQKGDIAEGYSVSREKKESFPLTVTSAQKNPTAFYLCASSMGLPNTEAFFGQGTRLTVV.

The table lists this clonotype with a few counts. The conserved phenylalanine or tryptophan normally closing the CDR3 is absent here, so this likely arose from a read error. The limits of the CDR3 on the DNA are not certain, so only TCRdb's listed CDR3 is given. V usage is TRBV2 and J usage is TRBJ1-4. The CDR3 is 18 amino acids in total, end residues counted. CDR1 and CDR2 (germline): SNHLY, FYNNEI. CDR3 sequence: CASSEALWGRGREQYFGP.

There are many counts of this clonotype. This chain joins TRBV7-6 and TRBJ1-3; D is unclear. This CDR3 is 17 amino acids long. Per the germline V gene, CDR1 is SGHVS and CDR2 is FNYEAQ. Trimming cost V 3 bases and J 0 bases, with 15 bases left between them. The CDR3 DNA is TGTGCCAGCAGCTTGTGGGAGGCTTCCTTCTCTGGAAACACCATATATTTT. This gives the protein CASSLWEASFSGNTIYF.

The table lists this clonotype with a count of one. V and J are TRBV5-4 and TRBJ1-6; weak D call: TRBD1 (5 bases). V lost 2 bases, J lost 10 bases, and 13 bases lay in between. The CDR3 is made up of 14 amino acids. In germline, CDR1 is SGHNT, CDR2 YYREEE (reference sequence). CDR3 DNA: TGTGCCAGCAGCTTCCTAGGGGACGGGTCACCCCTCCACTTT. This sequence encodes CASSFLGDGSPLHF.

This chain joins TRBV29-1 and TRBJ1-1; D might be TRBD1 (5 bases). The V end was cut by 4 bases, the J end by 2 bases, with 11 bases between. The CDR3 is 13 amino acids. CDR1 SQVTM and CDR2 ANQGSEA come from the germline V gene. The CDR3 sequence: CSVGQQVNTEAFF. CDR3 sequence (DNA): TGCAGCGTTGGTCAACAGGTAAACACTGAAGCTTTCTTT.

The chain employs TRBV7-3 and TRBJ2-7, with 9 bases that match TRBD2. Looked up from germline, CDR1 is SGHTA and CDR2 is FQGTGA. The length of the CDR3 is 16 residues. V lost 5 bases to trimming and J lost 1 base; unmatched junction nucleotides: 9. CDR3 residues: CASSTSGTSLSYEQYF. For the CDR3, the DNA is TGTGCCAGCAGCACCTCCGGGACTAGCCTATCCTACGAGCAGTACTTC.

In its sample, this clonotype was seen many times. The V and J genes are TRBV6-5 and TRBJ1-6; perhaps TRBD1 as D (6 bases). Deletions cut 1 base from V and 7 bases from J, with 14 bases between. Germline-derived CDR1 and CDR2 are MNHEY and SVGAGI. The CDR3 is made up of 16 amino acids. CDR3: CASSYFGTGQNSPLHF. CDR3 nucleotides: TGTGCCAGCAGTTACTTCGGGACGGGACAAAATTCACCCCTCCACTTT.

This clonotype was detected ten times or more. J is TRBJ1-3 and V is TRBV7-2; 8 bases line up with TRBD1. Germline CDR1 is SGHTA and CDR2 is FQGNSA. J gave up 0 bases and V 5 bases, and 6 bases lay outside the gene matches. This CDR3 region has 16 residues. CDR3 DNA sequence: TGTGCCAGCAGCCGCTGGACAGGGAACTCTGGAAACACCATATATTTT. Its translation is CASSRWTGNSGNTIYF.

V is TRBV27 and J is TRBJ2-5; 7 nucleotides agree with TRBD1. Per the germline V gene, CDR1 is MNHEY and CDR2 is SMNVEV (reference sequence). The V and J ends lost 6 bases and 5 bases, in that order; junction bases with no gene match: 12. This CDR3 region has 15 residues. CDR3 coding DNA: TGTGCCAGCAGCCTGACAGGGTCGGGAATTGAGACCCAGTACTTC. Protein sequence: CASSLTGSGIETQYF.

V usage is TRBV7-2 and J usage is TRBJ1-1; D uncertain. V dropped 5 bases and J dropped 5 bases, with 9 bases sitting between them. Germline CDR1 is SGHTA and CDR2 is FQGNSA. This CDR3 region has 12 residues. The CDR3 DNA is TGTGCCAGCAGCCCCTCTAGGACTGAAGCTTTCTTT. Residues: CASSPSRTEAFF.

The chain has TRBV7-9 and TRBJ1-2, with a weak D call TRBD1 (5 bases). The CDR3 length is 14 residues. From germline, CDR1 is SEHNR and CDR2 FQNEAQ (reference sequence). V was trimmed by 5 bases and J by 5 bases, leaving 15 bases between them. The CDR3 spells CASSPGTKGYGYTF. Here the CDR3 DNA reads TGTGCCAGCAGCCCTGGGACCAAGGGGTATGGCTACACCTTC.

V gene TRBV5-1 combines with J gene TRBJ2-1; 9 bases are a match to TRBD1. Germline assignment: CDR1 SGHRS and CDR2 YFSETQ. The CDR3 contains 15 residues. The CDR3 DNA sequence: TGCGTCAGTAAAGACGGGACAGGGTGGAACGATGAGCAGTTCTTC. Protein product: CVSKDGTGWNDEQFF.

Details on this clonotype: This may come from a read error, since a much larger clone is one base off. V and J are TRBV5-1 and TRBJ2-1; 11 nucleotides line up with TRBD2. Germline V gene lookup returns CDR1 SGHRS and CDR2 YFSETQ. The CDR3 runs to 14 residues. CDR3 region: CTSSLRLAGNEQFF. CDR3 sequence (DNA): TGCACCAGCAGCTTGCGACTAGCGGGGAATGAGCAGTTCTTC.

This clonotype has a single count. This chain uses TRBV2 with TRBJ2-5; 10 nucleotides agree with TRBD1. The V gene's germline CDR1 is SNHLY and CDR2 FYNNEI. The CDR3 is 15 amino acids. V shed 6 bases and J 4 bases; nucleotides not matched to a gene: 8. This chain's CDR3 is CASRPRQGAVETQYF. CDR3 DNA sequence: TGTGCCAGCAGGCCAAGACAGGGGGCCGTAGAGACCCAGTACTTC.

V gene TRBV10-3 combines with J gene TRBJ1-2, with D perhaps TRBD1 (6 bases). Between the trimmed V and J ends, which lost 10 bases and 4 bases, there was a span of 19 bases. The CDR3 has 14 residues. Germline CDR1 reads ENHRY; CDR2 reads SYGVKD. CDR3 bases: TGTGCCAGCTCCGGGGGGGGGGGGCTCTATGGCTACACCTTC. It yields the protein CASSGGGGLYGYTF.

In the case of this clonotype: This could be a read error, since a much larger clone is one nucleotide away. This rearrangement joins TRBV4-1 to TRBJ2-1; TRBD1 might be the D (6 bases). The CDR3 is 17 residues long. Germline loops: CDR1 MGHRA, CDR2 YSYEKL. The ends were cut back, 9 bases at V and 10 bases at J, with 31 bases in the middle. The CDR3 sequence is CASSTGPTPYLPYEQFF. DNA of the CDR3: TGCGCCAGTTCCACAGGGCCTACTCCTTATCTTCCCTACGAGCAGTTCTTC.

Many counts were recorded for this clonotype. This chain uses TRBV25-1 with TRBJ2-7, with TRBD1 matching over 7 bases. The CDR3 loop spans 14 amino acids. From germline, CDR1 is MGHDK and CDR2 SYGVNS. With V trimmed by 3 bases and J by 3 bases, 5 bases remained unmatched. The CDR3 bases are TGTGCCAGCAGTGACCAAGACAGGGACTACGAGCAGTACTTC. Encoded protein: CASSDQDRDYEQYF.

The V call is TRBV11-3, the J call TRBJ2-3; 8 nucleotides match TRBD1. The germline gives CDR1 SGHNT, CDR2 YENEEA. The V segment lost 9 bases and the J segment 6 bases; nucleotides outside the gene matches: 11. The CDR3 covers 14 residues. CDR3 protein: CASLRTGRADTQYF. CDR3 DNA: TGTGCCAGTCTGAGGACAGGGCGGGCGGATACGCAGTATTTT.

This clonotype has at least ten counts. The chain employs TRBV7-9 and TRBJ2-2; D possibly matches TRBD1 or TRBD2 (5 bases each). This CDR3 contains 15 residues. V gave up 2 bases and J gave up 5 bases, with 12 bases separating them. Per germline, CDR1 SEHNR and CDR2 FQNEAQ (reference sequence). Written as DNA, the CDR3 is TGTGCCAGCAGCTTAACCGGGACGATAACCGGGGAGCTGTTTTTT. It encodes CASSLTGTITGELFF.

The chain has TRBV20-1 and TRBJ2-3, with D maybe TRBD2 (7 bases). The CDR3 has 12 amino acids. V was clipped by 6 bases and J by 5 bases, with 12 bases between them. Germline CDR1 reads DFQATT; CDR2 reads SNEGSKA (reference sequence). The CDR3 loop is CSAGGARDTQYF. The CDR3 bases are TGCAGTGCAGGGGGGGCCAGAGATACGCAGTATTTT.

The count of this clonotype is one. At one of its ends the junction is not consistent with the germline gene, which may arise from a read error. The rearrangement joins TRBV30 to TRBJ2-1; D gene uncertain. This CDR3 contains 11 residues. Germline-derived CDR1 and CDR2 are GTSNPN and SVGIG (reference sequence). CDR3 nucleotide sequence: TGTGCCTGGTCAGGCCCGAATGAGCAGTCCTTC. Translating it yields CAWSGPNEQSF. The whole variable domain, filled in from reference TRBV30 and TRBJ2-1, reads SQTIHQWPATLVQPVGSPLSLECTVEGTSNPNLYWYRQAAGRGLQLLFYSVGIGQISSEVPQNLSASRPQDRQFILSSKKLLLSDSGFYLCAWSGPNEQSFGPGTRLTVL.

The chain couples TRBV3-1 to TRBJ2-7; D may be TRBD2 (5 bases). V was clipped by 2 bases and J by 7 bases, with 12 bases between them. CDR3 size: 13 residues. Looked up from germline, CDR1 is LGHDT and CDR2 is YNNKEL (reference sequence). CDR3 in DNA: TGTGCCAGCAGCCAACAAACCCCGGGGGAGCAGTACTTC. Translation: CASSQQTPGEQYF.